This T cell receptor (beta chain) is drawn from a study of blood T cells in healthy people across ages. Regarding the study as a whole: Both higher diversity and more naive CD4+ cells marked long-lived donors when set against aged donors.

Combining a sample-barcoded 5' primer with a J-beta primer mix, a second PCR ran for about 7 to 12 cycles. TCRdb analysed the 5' RACE reads with MiXCR anew, one entry per CDR3 protein. Seen here are hundreds of thousands of distinct CDR3 sequences, 32% observed once, and the top ten hold 15%. The draw of peripheral blood yielded approximately 10 milliliters from each donor. The sample holds many counts of this clonotype. Its antigen is undetermined. The CDR3 sequence is 13 residues long. Germline CDR1 MNHEY, CDR2 SVGEGT. V shed 9 bases and J shed 1 base, with 10 bases lying between them. This sequence was found in an elderly woman in good health. The chain uses TRBV6-2 or TRBV6-3 and TRBJ1-5; no clear D. The source material was blood. The CDR3 nucleotides are TGTGCCAGTTGGGATGGGAGCAATCAGCCCCAGCATTTT. This encodes CASWDGSNQPQHF.